Below are 2 T cell receptor beta chains sequenced from a single sample in a study of cytomegalovirus exposure and HLA in healthy donors. PCR involved 60 Vbeta and 13 Jbeta primers. Libraries were prepared by immunoSEQ multiplex PCR; TCRdb keeps only in-frame clonotypes and omits some of them. The sample contains tens of thousands of clones, 80% of which appear only once. Sequencing was performed on PBMCs. Receptors originate from a male donor in good health and CMV-seronegative.

The chain employs TRBV27 and TRBJ1-2; TRBD1 is a possible D gene (6 bases). The CDR3 has 13 residues. Trimming left V 4 bases short and J 8 bases short, with 14 bases between. Germline V lookup: CDR1 MNHEY, CDR2 SMNVEV (reference sequence). CDR3 loop: CASSSTGNGGYTF. As DNA, the CDR3 is TGTGCCAGCAGTTCCACAGGGAATGGCGGCTACACCTTC.

The chain joins TRBV2 to TRBJ1-5; TRBD1 aligns across 10 bases. V was clipped by 5 bases and J by 0 bases; unmatched bases: 4. CDR3 length equals 16 residues. The germline gives CDR1 SNHLY, CDR2 FYNNEI. The CDR3 loop reads CASSPGTGASNQPQHF. The CDR3 bases are TGTGCCAGCAGTCCTGGGACAGGGGCTAGCAATCAGCCCCAGCATTTT.